The 24 T cell receptor beta chains given below trace back to one sample, sequenced in a study of blood T cell repertoires in COVID-19 (dated by TCRdb to the early 2020s). The library relied on the immunoSEQ multiplex PCR assay. TCRdb took over this immuneACCESS table, retaining in-frame rearrangements with V and J assigned. Such tables are incomplete; in checked studies, under half of the missing clones stem from an unresolved V gene, and the remainder is unexplained. Present in this sample are around 55,000 clones, around 90% of which were seen just once. The leading ten clones occupy about 1.5% of the sample. Sample: peripheral blood. These receptors were obtained from a man between 60 and 70 years old with acute or convalescent COVID-19.

The J gene is TRBJ1-6, the V gene TRBV6-5; no definite D call. The ends were cut back, 3 bases at V and 6 bases at J, with 9 bases in the middle. CDR1 MNHEY and CDR2 SVGAGI come from the germline V gene. There are 14 residues in the CDR3. The CDR3 region is CASSYRGSNSPLHF. In nucleotides, the CDR3 is TGTGCCAGCAGTTATCGCGGTTCTAATTCACCCCTCCACTTT.

The rearrangement joins TRBV2 to TRBJ2-5; TRBD2 matches 10 bases. This CDR3 spans 15 amino acids. Germline trimming cut 6 bases from V and 4 bases from J; bases unmatched to any gene: 8. Germline V CDR1 and CDR2: SNHLY, FYNNEI. The CDR3 coding sequence is TGTGCCAGCAGAGGCGAACTAGCGGGATCAGAGACCCAGTACTTC. Its protein product is CASRGELAGSETQYF.

V is TRBV11-3 and J is TRBJ2-1; D is perhaps TRBD2 (5 bases). Trimming cost V 4 bases and J 5 bases, with 9 bases left between them. From germline, CDR1 is SGHNT and CDR2 YENEEA. The CDR3 length is 13 residues. Here the CDR3 reads CASSSRVDNEQFF. The CDR3 DNA is TGTGCCAGCAGCTCGAGGGTGGACAATGAGCAGTTCTTC.

This clone was found a few times. The rearrangement uses TRBV29-1 and TRBJ1-3; D remains unclear. Trimming removed 2 bases at V and 4 bases at J, with 9 bases between. The CDR3 runs 13 residues. Per germline, CDR1 SQVTM and CDR2 ANQGSEA. The CDR3 loop is CSVEPGIGNTIYF. CDR3 nucleotide sequence: TGCAGCGTTGAACCGGGGATAGGAAACACCATATATTTT. The variable domain in full, with the rest retrieved from reference TRBV29-1 and TRBJ1-3, is SAVISQKPSRDICQRGTSLTIQCQVDSQVTMMFWYRQQPGQSLTLIATANQGSEATYESGFVIDKFPISRPNLTFSTLTVSNMSPEDSSIYLCSVEPGIGNTIYFGEGSWLTVV.

This rearrangement joins TRBV9 to TRBJ2-1; 9 nucleotides line up with TRBD2. CDR1 SGDLS and CDR2 YYNGEE come from the germline V gene. Trimming took 2 bases from V and 8 from J; bases not matched to a gene: 11. The CDR3 consists of 16 residues. CDR3 DNA sequence: TGTGCCAGCAGCGTCTTCCCGGGACTAGCAGAGTATGAGCAGTTCTTC. This sequence encodes CASSVFPGLAEYEQFF.

The rearrangement uses TRBV19 and TRBJ2-1; 10 nucleotides agree with TRBD1. The V and J ends lost 1 base and 3 bases, in that order; junction bases with no gene match: 6. This CDR3 region has 17 residues. The germline V gene encodes CDR1 LNHDA and CDR2 SQIVND (reference sequence). The CDR3 bases are TGTGCCAGTAGTATAGCCCGCCGGGACAGGGGCTACAATGAGCAGTTCTTC. Translated, it gives CASSIARRDRGYNEQFF.

The gene calls are TRBV4-2 and TRBJ1-2; D remains ambiguous. Germline V lookup: CDR1 LGHNA, CDR2 YNFKEQ. CDR3 length: 16 amino acids. Trimming removed 0 bases at V and 1 base at J, with 12 bases between. In nucleotides, the CDR3 is TGTGCCAGCAGCCAAGATTTACAGTTTAGTAACTATGGCTACACCTTC. This sequence encodes CASSQDLQFSNYGYTF.

The V call is TRBV28, the J call TRBJ1-5; a possible D gene is TRBD1 (6 bases). Germline lookup yields CDR1 MDHEN and CDR2 SYDVKM. V lost 6 bases and J lost 4, with 16 bases in between. The CDR3 sequence is 15 residues long. This chain's CDR3 is CASRGRQEPNQPQHF. The CDR3 nucleotides are TGTGCCAGCAGGGGACGACAGGAACCAAATCAGCCCCAGCATTTT.

The chain joins TRBV24-1 to TRBJ1-5; TRBD1 might be the D (5 bases). The germline V and J ends were trimmed by 4 bases and 0 bases, with 12 bases remaining between them. The length of the CDR3 is 16 residues. Germline V gene sequence: CDR1 KGHDR, CDR2 SFDVKD. This CDR3 is CATSEGGRNSNQPQHF. The CDR3 DNA is TGTGCCACCAGTGAGGGGGGACGAAATAGCAATCAGCCCCAGCATTTT.

The CDR3 nucleotides read TGTGCCAGCAGGAGGAGGGCCTGGTATGAGCAGTTCTTC. Translation gives CASRRRAWYEQFF. V usage is TRBV2 and J usage is TRBJ2-1; tentative D call: TRBD2 (6 bases). The CDR3 covers 13 residues. In germline, CDR1 is SNHLY, CDR2 FYNNEI. Trimming cost V 6 bases and J 8 bases, with 14 bases left between them. Drawing the rest from reference TRBV2 and TRBJ2-1, the complete variable domain is EPEVTQTPSHQVTQMGQEVILRCVPISNHLYFYWYRQILGQKVEFLVSFYNNEISEKSEIFDDQFSVERPDGSNFTLKIRSTKLEDSAMYFCASRRRAWYEQFFGPGTRLTVL.

V and J are TRBV19 and TRBJ2-3, with TRBD2 identical over 9 bases. CDR3 length equals 15 residues. The trim removed 7 bases at V and 0 bases at J, leaving 5 bases unmatched. CDR1 LNHDA and CDR2 SQIVND come from the germline V gene (reference sequence). CDR3: CASNGGRASTDTQYF. For the CDR3, the DNA is TGTGCCAGTAACGGCGGGAGGGCTAGCACAGATACGCAGTATTTT.

V usage is TRBV2 and J usage is TRBJ1-1; D possibly corresponds to TRBD1 (5 bases). The CDR3 runs to 15 residues. Germline loops: CDR1 SNHLY, CDR2 FYNNEI. Trimming took 3 bases from V and 4 from J, leaving 15 bases between them. CDR3 DNA sequence: TGTGCCAGCAGTGAGAGTCGGGGGGTTGTCACTGAAGCTTTCTTT. Amino acids: CASSESRGVVTEAFF.

The rearrangement uses TRBV6-5 and TRBJ1-2; tentatively, D is TRBD1 (5 bases). Germline-derived CDR1 and CDR2 are MNHEY and SVGAGI. The CDR3 runs 13 residues. V was trimmed by 5 bases and J by 1 base, leaving 8 bases between them. CDR3 DNA: TGTGCCAGCAGTAGGGGCGTTAACTATGGCTACACCTTC. Protein product: CASSRGVNYGYTF.

This clone was seen once. The rearrangement joins TRBV10-3 to TRBJ1-1; 7 bases are shared with TRBD1. The V gene's germline CDR1 is ENHRY and CDR2 SYGVKD. The CDR3 covers 16 residues. J gave up 5 bases and V 0 bases, and 9 bases lay outside the gene matches. In nucleotides, the CDR3 is TGTGCCATCAGTGAGTCGGCCACAGGGGAAGGAACTGAAGCTTTCTTT. It encodes CAISESATGEGTEAFF.

V gene TRBV18 combines with J gene TRBJ1-2; D is possibly TRBD1 (5 bases). From germline, CDR1 is KGHSH and CDR2 LQKENI. The CDR3 totals 16 residues. Deletions cut 0 bases from V and 5 bases from J, with 16 bases between. Written as DNA, the CDR3 is TGTGCCAGCTCACCACCCGACAGACCTCTTGGGTATGGCTACACCTTC. This translates into CASSPPDRPLGYGYTF. Full variable domain (outside the CDR3, taken from reference TRBV18 and TRBJ1-2): NAGVMQNPRHLVRRRGQEARLRCSPMKGHSHVYWYRQLPEEGLKFMVYLQKENIIDESGMPKERFSAEFPKEGPSILRIQQVVRGDSAAYFCASSPPDRPLGYGYTFGSGTRLTVV.

The V call is TRBV10-3, the J call TRBJ1-2, with D possibly matching TRBD1 (6 bases). Trimming shortened V by 4 bases and J by 2 bases, and 17 bases separated the two germline ends. Germline V gene sequence: CDR1 ENHRY, CDR2 SYGVKD. The CDR3 is made up of 16 amino acids. The CDR3 spells CAISVESGTGNYGYTF. In DNA form, the CDR3 reads TGTGCCATCAGTGTTGAGTCTGGTACAGGGAACTATGGCTACACCTTC.

A remark on this clone: The sample holds other DNA sequences that translate to the same CDR3. The chain has TRBV19 and TRBJ1-2; perhaps TRBD1 as D (6 bases). V gave up 5 bases and J gave up 5 bases, with 12 bases separating them. The CDR3 extends over 13 amino acids. Looked up from germline, CDR1 is LNHDA and CDR2 is SQIVND (reference sequence). DNA of the CDR3: TGTGCCAGTAGTCCACAGGGAGATTATGGCTACACCTTC. Its protein is CASSPQGDYGYTF.

A single count supports this clone. The chain couples TRBV6-6 to TRBJ2-3; a possible D gene is TRBD2 (6 bases). This CDR3 comprises 14 residues. V shed 6 bases and J shed 3 bases, with 13 bases lying between them. The germline V gene encodes CDR1 MNHNY and CDR2 SVGAGI (reference sequence). The DNA of the CDR3 is TGTGCCAGCAGGGAGGGGTTAACGACAGATACGCAGTATTTT. This codes for CASREGLTTDTQYF.

The rearrangement joins TRBV3-1 (or the pseudogene TRBV3-2) to TRBJ1-1; 7 bases match TRBD1. CDR1 and CDR2 (germline): LGHDT, YNNKEL (reference sequence). This CDR3 region has 15 residues. V lost 1 base to trimming and J lost 3 bases; unmatched junction nucleotides: 5. The CDR3 region is CASSQAAGGDTEAFF. CDR3 nucleotides: TGTGCCAGCAGCCAAGCCGCAGGGGGAGACACTGAAGCTTTCTTT.

The rearrangement uses TRBV7-2 and TRBJ2-2; no clear D gene. V shed 1 base and J shed 5 bases, with 14 bases lying between them. In germline, CDR1 is SGHTA, CDR2 FQGNSA. This CDR3 is built from 16 residues. The CDR3, as DNA: TGTGCCAGCAGCTTAGAGGTGGGCCTCTTGACCGGGGAGCTGTTTTTT. As protein: CASSLEVGLLTGELFF.

The J gene is TRBJ1-5, the V gene TRBV24-1; TRBD1 is a possible D gene (5 bases). Trimming pared 5 bases from V and 2 bases from J, leaving 12 bases between. The CDR3 loop spans 15 amino acids. CDR1 is KGHDR and CDR2 is SFDVKD in the germline V gene. The CDR3 here is CATSGPSGGNQPQHF. DNA of the CDR3: TGTGCCACCAGTGGACCCTCGGGGGGCAATCAGCCCCAGCATTTT.

The J gene is TRBJ2-1, the V gene TRBV7-3; the match to TRBD1 covers 7 bases. Germline loops: CDR1 SGHTA, CDR2 FQGTGA. V was clipped by 5 bases and J by 6 bases; unmatched bases: 10. This CDR3 region has 15 residues. CDR3 in amino acids: CASSLSGGPANEQFF. In nucleotides, the CDR3 is TGTGCCAGCAGCCTATCAGGGGGTCCCGCCAATGAGCAGTTCTTC.

The chain couples TRBV7-2 to TRBJ2-3, with a tentative D call TRBD1 (6 bases). Germline loops: CDR1 SGHTA, CDR2 FQGNSA. This CDR3 has 14 amino acids. Deletions cut 1 base from V and 2 bases from J, with 7 bases between. The CDR3 nucleotides are TGTGCCAGCAGCTTAGACAGGGCCACAGATACGCAGTATTTT. Protein: CASSLDRATDTQYF.

The J gene is TRBJ2-1, the V gene TRBV7-3; 8 bases match TRBD1. Trimming cost V 3 bases and J 0 bases; bases outside gene matches: 1. CDR3 size: 15 residues. The germline V gene encodes CDR1 SGHTA and CDR2 FQGTGA. CDR3 in amino acids: CASSFGQGSYNEQFF. In nucleotides, the CDR3 is TGTGCCAGCAGCTTTGGACAGGGCTCCTACAATGAGCAGTTCTTC.